The following is a T cell receptor (beta chain) sequence with its context. This sample was taken from a study of chemoradiotherapy in HPV16-positive cancers. Looking at the study overall: A couple of HPV16-positive patients' cells yielded candidate HPV-specific clones and common motifs.

V was clipped by 7 bases and J by 1 base, with 16 bases between them. The CDR3 contains 15 residues. CDR1 and CDR2 (germline): LNHDA, SQIVND (reference sequence). The data were produced by immunoSEQ multiplex PCR, yet TCRdb's version contains in-frame clones alone and is incomplete. The table has approximately 50,000 clones, 90% seen once. This clonotype originated in a human donor with HPV-associated anogenital cancer. This specimen consisted of blood, obtained from a patient who underwent chemoradiotherapy. The chain uses TRBV19 and TRBJ1-1, with D perhaps TRBD1 (5 bases). CDR3: CASKPSGLQNTEAFF. The CDR3 DNA reads TGTGCCAGTAAACCGTCAGGGCTTCAGAACACTGAAGCTTTCTTT.